Following are 7 T cell receptor beta chains from one sample sequenced in a study of cytomegalovirus exposure and HLA in healthy donors (dated by TCRdb to about 2017). Preparation of the library involved the immunoSEQ multiplex PCR assay. TCRdb carries this immuneACCESS record with in-frame sequences only. Its versions omit some clonotypes, under half of them owing to an unresolved V gene in the studies checked, with the rest unexplained. The sample yields 55,000 to 65,000 clones; roughly 96% were counted once. Of the sample, 5.8% is held by the ten largest clones. Sequencing was carried out using PBMCs. These receptors were taken from a woman aged 18-29 years in good health and CMV-seropositive.

CDR3 loop: CASSLATTDYGYTF. The CDR3 bases are TGCGCCAGCAGCTTGGCGACAACAGACTATGGCTACACCTTC. V is TRBV5-1 and J is TRBJ1-2; D ambiguous. Trimming left V 0 bases short and J 3 bases short, with 9 bases between. The CDR3 consists of 14 residues. Germline lookup yields CDR1 SGHRS and CDR2 YFSETQ. Looking up the rest from reference TRBV5-1 and TRBJ1-2 gives the full variable domain: KAGVTQTPRYLIKTRGQQVTLSCSPISGHRSVSWYQQTPGQGLQFLFEYFSETQRNKGNFPGRFSGRQFSNSRSEMNVSTLELGDSALYLCASSLATTDYGYTFGSGTRLTVV.

The chain employs TRBV30 and TRBJ1-1; D unresolved. Trimming took 3 bases from V and 5 from J, leaving 16 bases between them. Germline CDR1 is GTSNPN and CDR2 is SVGIG (reference sequence). The CDR3 runs 14 residues. CDR3 coding DNA: TGTGCCTGGAGCCCAAGGGCGACGGGGACTGAAGCTTTCTTT. The encoded protein is CAWSPRATGTEAFF.

The rearrangement links TRBV4-1 to TRBJ2-3, with a weak D call TRBD1 (5 bases). CDR3 length equals 15 residues. CDR1 and CDR2 from the germline V gene are MGHRA and YSYEKL. V lost 0 bases to trimming and J lost 0 bases, with 7 bases between them. The CDR3 nucleotides read TGCGCCAGCAGCCAAGACCAGGGAAGCACAGATACGCAGTATTTT. This codes for CASSQDQGSTDTQYF.

V gene TRBV28 combines with J gene TRBJ1-1; the match to TRBD1 covers 9 bases. This CDR3 spans 15 amino acids. V gave up 3 bases and J gave up 6 bases; unmatched junction bases: 8. Looked up from germline, CDR1 is MDHEN and CDR2 is SYDVKM. The DNA for the CDR3 is TGTGCCAGCAGTTTTCCCTACAGGGGGCCGGCTGAAGCTTTCTTT. This sequence encodes CASSFPYRGPAEAFF.

The J gene is TRBJ2-3, the V gene TRBV10-3; D may be TRBD2 (7 bases). Trimming removed 3 bases at V and 5 bases at J, with 12 bases between. CDR3 length equals 14 residues. Germline V CDR1 and CDR2: ENHRY, SYGVKD. This CDR3 is CAISDGGGRDTQYF. As DNA, the CDR3 is TGTGCCATCAGTGATGGGGGGGGGCGAGATACGCAGTATTTT.

This clone showed up just once. The genes are TRBV21-1 and TRBJ1-2; the DNA was not compared with TRBD1, the D call given in the table. TRBV21-1 is a pseudogene locus. This CDR3 comprises 13 residues. CDR3: CASSATGGRGYTF. The CDR3 nucleotides read TGTGCCAGCAGCGCAACAGGGGGCCGTGGCTACACCTTC.

The V gene is TRBV27, the J gene TRBJ1-1, with a weak D call TRBD1 (5 bases). This CDR3 is built from 11 residues. The V and J ends lost 8 bases and 8 bases respectively, with 12 bases between them. Germline V gene lookup returns CDR1 MNHEY and CDR2 SMNVEV (reference sequence). The CDR3 nucleotides are TGTGCCAGCCTCCGGGGGTCCGAAGCTTTCTTT. Residues: CASLRGSEAFF.